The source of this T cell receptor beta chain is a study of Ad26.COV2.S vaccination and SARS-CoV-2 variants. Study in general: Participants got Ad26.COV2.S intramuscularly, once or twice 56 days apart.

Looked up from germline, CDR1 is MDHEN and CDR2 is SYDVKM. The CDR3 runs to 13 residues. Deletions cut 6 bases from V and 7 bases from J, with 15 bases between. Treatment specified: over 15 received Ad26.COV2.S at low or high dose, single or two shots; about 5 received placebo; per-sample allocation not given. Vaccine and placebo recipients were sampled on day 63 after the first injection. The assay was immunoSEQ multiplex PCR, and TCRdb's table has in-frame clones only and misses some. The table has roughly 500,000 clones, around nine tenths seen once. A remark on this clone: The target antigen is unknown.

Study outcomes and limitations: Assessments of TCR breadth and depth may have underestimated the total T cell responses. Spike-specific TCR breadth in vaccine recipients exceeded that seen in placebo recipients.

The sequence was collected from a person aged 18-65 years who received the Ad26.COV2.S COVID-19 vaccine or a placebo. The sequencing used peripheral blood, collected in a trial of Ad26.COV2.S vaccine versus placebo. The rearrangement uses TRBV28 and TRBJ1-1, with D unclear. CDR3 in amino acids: CASSPVLTIEAFF. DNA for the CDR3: TGTGCCAGCAGCCCGGTCCTAACAATTGAAGCTTTCTTT.